The rows below give T cell receptor beta chains drawn from one sample of a study of a mutant IDH1 vaccine in newly diagnosed glioma. Libraries were prepared by immunoSEQ multiplex PCR; TCRdb keeps only in-frame clonotypes and omits some of them. This table holds 40,000 or so clones, roughly 80% found once. The antigens for these receptors are not known. The sample consisted of PBMCs, taken from a glioma patient whose treatment included an IDH1 peptide vaccine. The receptors come from a man aged 45 to 65 with glioma. Both conserved end residues are part of each CDR3. A D gene is named only where the DNA matches it firmly. Size tells how often a clone was seen (once, few, many) or the class of an expanded clone, and some rows leave it out.

CDR3 protein	CDR3 DNA	clone size	V gene	J gene	CDR3 length	D gene
CATSRSTEAFF	TGTGCCACCAGCAGAAGCACTGAAGCTTTCTTT	.	TRBV15	TRBJ1-1	11	.
CASSGNWDSSADTQYF	TGCGCCAGCAGCGGGAACTGGGACAGCAGTGCAGATACGCAGTATTTT	.	TRBV5-1	TRBJ2-3	16	TRBD1
CATSREAVTLRRAFF	TGTGCCACCAGCAGAGAGGCCGTAACCTTGAGGCGAGCTTTCTTT	.	TRBV15	TRBJ1-1	15	.
CAWSVIDSFFTEAFF	TGTGCCTGGAGTGTAATCGACTCCTTTTTCACTGAAGCTTTCTTT	.	TRBV30	TRBJ1-1	15	.
CASSAGTGGYEQYF	TGTGCTAGCAGCGCCGGTACAGGGGGCTACGAGCAGTACTTC	.	TRBV7-7	TRBJ2-7	14	TRBD1
CSVDSLRRITYEQYF	TGCAGCGTTGATTCTCTCAGGAGGATTACCTACGAGCAGTACTTC	.	TRBV29-1	TRBJ2-7	15	.
CASSPNRGSNTEAFF	TGTGCCAGCAGCCCCAACAGGGGTTCGAACACTGAAGCTTTCTTT	.	TRBV5-4	TRBJ1-1	15	TRBD1
CASSSQIGGGAPGELFF	TGTGCCAGCAGCTCCCAAATCGGCGGGGGGGCCCCCGGGGAGCTGTTTTTT	.	TRBV5-4	TRBJ2-2	17	TRBD2
CASSAYGEPQHF	TGTGCCAGCAGCGCGTATGGGGAGCCCCAGCATTTT	.	TRBV7-2	TRBJ1-5	12	.
CASSQDAGANTDTQYF	TGTGCCAGCAGCCAAGATGCAGGGGCCAACACAGATACGCAGTATTTT	.	TRBV14	TRBJ2-3	16	.
CASSYYSTDTQYF	TGTGCCAGCAGTTACTATAGCACAGATACGCAGTATTTT	.	TRBV6-5	TRBJ2-3	13	.
CASSLASNFITDTQYF	TGTGCCAGCAGCCTGGCCAGCAATTTTATCACAGATACGCAGTATTTT	.	TRBV5-6	TRBJ2-3	16	.
CASGGTEAFF	TGCGCCAGCGGTGGCACTGAAGCTTTCTTT	.	TRBV10-2	TRBJ1-1	10	.
CSVATSTGGPYNEQFF	TGCAGCGTTGCGACCTCTACGGGGGGGCCCTACAATGAGCAGTTCTTC	.	TRBV29-1	TRBJ2-1	16	TRBD2
CAISLGQGSSYEQYF	TGTGCCATCAGCCTCGGACAGGGGTCCTCCTACGAGCAGTACTTC	.	TRBV10-3	TRBJ2-7	15	TRBD1
CASSQADNYEQYF	TGCGCCAGCAGCCAGGCGGACAACTACGAGCAGTACTTC	few	TRBV4-1	TRBJ2-7	13	.
CASREGGHYEQYF	TGTGCCAGCAGGGAAGGGGGTCACTACGAGCAGTACTTC	.	TRBV27	TRBJ2-7	13	.
CASQGRGRSGYTF	TGTGCCAGCCAGGGGCGGGGCAGGAGTGGCTACACCTTC	.	TRBV6-6	TRBJ1-2	13	.
CASSLLGTVLTF	TGTGCCAGCAGTTTATTAGGGACGGTCTTGACCTTC	.	TRBV27	TRBJ1-2	12	.
CASSSGTSIWQYF	TGTGCCAGCAGTTCCGGGACATCGATTTGGCAGTACTTC	.	TRBV28	TRBJ2-7	13	.
CASSQYSGEKYEQYF	TGCGCCAGCAGCCAATACTCAGGGGAAAAATACGAGCAGTACTTC	.	TRBV4-1	TRBJ2-7	15	.
CSVEDGSSYEQYF	TGCAGCGTTGAAGACGGGTCCTCCTACGAGCAGTACTTC	.	TRBV29-1	TRBJ2-7	13	.
CATSRADRVGEKLFF	TGTGCCACCAGCAGAGCGGACAGGGTGGGTGAAAAACTGTTTTTT	.	TRBV15	TRBJ1-4	15	TRBD1
CASSLQFGQPQHF	TGTGCCAGCAGCTTACAGTTTGGTCAGCCCCAGCATTTT	.	TRBV7-9	TRBJ1-5	13	.
CASSNRLRLAGPSSYNEQFF	TGTGCCAGTAGTAATAGATTGAGACTAGCGGGGCCAAGCTCCTACAATGAGCAGTTCTTC	few	TRBV19	TRBJ2-1	20	TRBD2
CSVRQGARGYTF	TGCAGCGTTCGACAGGGGGCGCGGGGCTACACCTTC	.	TRBV29-1	TRBJ1-2	12	TRBD1
CASSVAGQGLYEQYF	TGTGCCAGCAGCGTAGCAGGACAGGGCCTCTACGAGCAGTACTTC	.	TRBV9	TRBJ2-7	15	TRBD1
CASSYSVAGGDGTQYF	TGTGCCAGCAGTTACTCAGTAGCGGGGGGGGACGGGACCCAGTACTTC	.	TRBV6-5	TRBJ2-5	16	TRBD2
CASSKQMNTEAFF	TGTGCCAGCAGCAAGCAAATGAACACTGAAGCTTTCTTT	.	TRBV5-6	TRBJ1-1	13	.
CASSNRVVEQYF	TGTGCCAGCAGCAACAGGGTGGTCGAGCAGTACTTC	.	TRBV7-8	TRBJ2-7	12	.
CSVDSVYGYTF	TGCAGCGTTGACAGTGTATATGGCTACACCTTC	.	TRBV29-1	TRBJ1-2	11	.
CASSQVRGVEMNTEAFF	TGCGCCAGCAGCCAAGTAAGGGGGGTGGAAATGAACACTGAAGCTTTCTTT	few	TRBV4-1	TRBJ1-1	17	.
CASSYSSGIYYGYTF	TGTGCCAGCAGTTACTCGTCAGGGATTTACTATGGCTACACCTTC	.	TRBV6-5	TRBJ1-2	15	.
CASRPSLVTEAFF	TGTGCCAGTAGACCTAGCCTGGTGACTGAAGCTTTCTTT	.	TRBV19	TRBJ1-1	13	.
CASSPNRGRVGTEAFF	TGTGCCAGCAGTCCCAACAGGGGGCGCGTGGGCACTGAAGCTTTCTTT	few	TRBV27	TRBJ1-1	16	TRBD1
CASSLDRTTYEQYF	TGTGCCAGCAGCTTGGACAGGACTACCTACGAGCAGTACTTC	few	TRBV5-4	TRBJ2-7	14	.
CASSLWGSNPEAFF	TGTGCCAGCAGTTTATGGGGGTCGAACCCTGAAGCTTTCTTT	.	TRBV28	TRBJ1-1	14	.
CASSADRFSYEQYF	TGTGCCAGCAGCGCTGACAGATTTTCCTACGAGCAGTACTTC	.	TRBV2	TRBJ2-7	14	.
CAFSGDTYEAFF	TGTGCCTTTTCCGGGGACACCTATGAAGCTTTCTTT	once	TRBV30	TRBJ1-1	12	.
CASSLRPGHKDSPLHF	TGTGCCAGCAGTCTGCGGCCGGGACATAAGGATTCACCCCTCCACTTT	.	TRBV5-6	TRBJ1-6	16	.
CASRPTGGSEAFF	TGTGCCAGCAGACCTACAGGGGGCTCTGAAGCTTTCTTT	.	TRBV6-5	TRBJ1-1	13	TRBD1
CASSKTGTTYEQYF	TGTGCCAGCAGTAAGACAGGTACAACCTACGAGCAGTACTTC	once	TRBV6-5	TRBJ2-7	14	.
CASSADRGNTEAFF	TGTGCCAGCAGTGCTGACAGGGGGAACACTGAAGCTTTCTTT	.	TRBV6-1	TRBJ1-1	14	TRBD1
CAIGGQGINEQYF	TGTGCTATCGGAGGACAGGGAATTAACGAGCAGTACTTC	.	TRBV6-1	TRBJ2-7	13	TRBD1
CASSLARAGTDTQYF	TGTGCCAGCAGCTTGGCCAGGGCTGGCACAGATACGCAGTATTTT	.	TRBV5-4	TRBJ2-3	15	.
CASKSEGARDEQFF	TGTGCCAGCAAATCGGAGGGGGCGAGGGATGAGCAGTTCTTC	once	TRBV6-6	TRBJ2-1	14	.
CASSQDFTGELFF	TGCGCCAGCAGCCAGGACTTCACCGGGGAGCTGTTTTTT	.	TRBV5-1	TRBJ2-2	13	.
CAWSGSTGELFF	TGTGCCTGGAGTGGGTCCACCGGGGAGCTGTTTTTT	.	TRBV30	TRBJ2-2	12	.
CASTGGGPNSNQPQHF	TGTGCCAGCACAGGAGGGGGGCCAAATAGCAATCAGCCCCAGCATTTT	.	TRBV5-6	TRBJ1-5	16	.
CASSLASTVYEQYF	TGTGCCAGCAGCTTAGCGTCCACGGTCTACGAGCAGTACTTC	.	TRBV28	TRBJ2-7	14	.
CASSDRGRRNEQFF	TGTGCCAGTTCGGACAGGGGGCGCAGAAATGAGCAGTTCTTC	.	TRBV19	TRBJ2-1	14	TRBD1
CATSRVGSRPYNEQFF	TGTGCCACCAGCAGAGTAGGCTCGAGGCCCTACAATGAGCAGTTCTTC	.	TRBV15	TRBJ2-1	16	.